Given below is one T cell receptor (beta chain) in context. The data stem from a study of blood T cell repertoires in COVID-19. Under the authors' procedure: Amplification with reference gene primers provided the estimates of nucleated cell counts. Only in-frame clones appear in the TCRdb table, and some are missing; sequencing was by immunoSEQ multiplex PCR. V and J calls and clone size are those listed in that table; D and trimming were worked out from the DNA. In the table there are about 350,000 clones, roughly 87% of which are singletons. The CDR3 spans 15 residues. The germline CDR1 and CDR2 sequences are SGHRS and YFSETQ. The V and J ends lost 2 bases and 7 bases respectively, with 13 bases between them. Adults between roughly 18 and 95 years of age took part from about two dozen US areas.

The gene calls are TRBV5-1 and TRBJ1-6, with D maybe TRBD1 (6 bases). The sequencing input was PBMCs or T cells enriched from blood (not recorded which). This clonotype originated in a woman aged 25 to 39 who had recovered from COVID-19. CDR3 amino acids: CASSLSTGGNSPLHF. The CDR3 bases are TGCGCCAGCAGCTTATCGACAGGCGGCAATTCACCCCTCCACTTT.